These T cell receptor beta chains were read from a single sample in a study of ipilimumab plus nivolumab after autologous stem cell transplantation. Libraries were prepared by immunoSEQ multiplex PCR; TCRdb keeps only in-frame clonotypes and omits some of them. The table lists tens of thousands of clones, 75% to 85% of them singletons. The source was PBMCs, collected in a trial of ipilimumab plus nivolumab as post-transplant consolidation. The source of these receptors is a male donor with diffuse large B-cell lymphoma. Each CDR3 is given with its conserved first and last residue. Each record gives: J gene, D gene, clone size, V gene, CDR3 DNA, CDR3 protein. A D gene is named only where the DNA matches it firmly. For some rows the clone size is stated as once, few or many, or as a class when expanded; others skip it.

TRBJ2-5	-	once	TRBV5-1	TGCGCCAGCGCGGAACCGGACGGGGGCGGGGAGACCCAGTACTTC	CASAEPDGGGETQYF
TRBJ1-5	TRBD1	-	TRBV30	TGTGCCTGGAGTAAGGGACAGGGGAATCAGCCCCAGCATTTT	CAWSKGQGNQPQHF
TRBJ1-4	TRBD1	-	TRBV18	TGTGCCAGCTCAAACAGGGGGAGAAATGAAAAACTGTTTTTT	CASSNRGRNEKLFF
TRBJ1-5	-	once	TRBV6-5	TGTGCCAGTATGGGGGAGACCGGCAATCAGCCCCAGCATTTT	CASMGETGNQPQHF
TRBJ1-1	-	once	TRBV2	TGTGCCAGCAGACCTCAGACGAACACTGAAGCTTTCTTT	CASRPQTNTEAFF
TRBJ1-5	-	once	TRBV19	TGTGCCAGTAAACAGGGTAATAGCAATCAGCCCCAGCATTTT	CASKQGNSNQPQHF
TRBJ2-3	TRBD2	-	TRBV4-3	TGCGCCAGCAGCCAAGTTCAGCGGGGGGGTGGGAGGCCAGATACGCAGTATTTT	CASSQVQRGGGRPDTQYF
TRBJ1-1	-	-	TRBV6-5	TGTGCCAGCAGTAAAGCAGGGGTAGCCACTGAAGCTTTCTTT	CASSKAGVATEAFF
TRBJ1-2	-	-	TRBV2	TGTGCCAGCGGGAGGCGGAATGGCTACACCTTC	CASGRRNGYTF
TRBJ2-3	TRBD2	few	TRBV27	TGTGCCAGCAGTTTTGGAGCGGGGGACCCGAGGAATACGCAGTATTTT	CASSFGAGDPRNTQYF
TRBJ1-2	TRBD1	-	TRBV23-1	TGCGCCAGCAGTCATCCGAAGACAGGGGGGTTAATAGGCTACACCTTC	CASSHPKTGGLIGYTF
TRBJ1-2	TRBD1	-	TRBV7-8	TGTGCCAGCAGTTTTAGGGACAGGGGGCTCGGCTACACCTTC	CASSFRDRGLGYTF
TRBJ2-3	TRBD1	-	TRBV9	TGTGCCAGCAGCGTAGAGGGGGCTTTAGATGCGCAGTATTTT	CASSVEGALDAQYF
TRBJ2-2	TRBD1	-	TRBV19	TGTGCCAGTAGTATAATGGGGACAGGGAACACCGGGGAGCTGTTTTTT	CASSIMGTGNTGELFF
TRBJ2-7	-	-	TRBV9	TGTGCCAGCAGCGTAGCTACGGGAGCGCTCTACGAGCAGTACTTC	CASSVATGALYEQYF
TRBJ1-2	TRBD1	-	TRBV2	TGTGCCAGCACCGGACGGGGTCAGGGGGTGGGCGGCTACACCTTC	CASTGRGQGVGGYTF
TRBJ1-4	-	few	TRBV20-1	TGCAGTGCTAGAGATGGGGAAAAACTGTTTTTT	CSARDGEKLFF
TRBJ1-5	-	-	TRBV7-2	TGTGCCAGCAGCTGGGAACCGGGGCCGGGTCAGCCCCAGCATTTT	CASSWEPGPGQPQHF
TRBJ2-5	TRBD1	-	TRBV10-1	TGCGCCAGCAGTGAGTCGACTACAGGGGGAGAGACCCAGTACTTC	CASSESTTGGETQYF
TRBJ2-1	-	-	TRBV25-1	TGTGCCAGCAGTGAGACCTCCGGGACCGGGAATGAGCAGTTCTTC	CASSETSGTGNEQFF
TRBJ2-3	-	-	TRBV6-1	TGTGCCAGCAGGAGGAGGGCAGACACAGATACGCAGTATTTT	CASRRRADTDTQYF
TRBJ2-5	-	few	TRBV6-5	TGTGCCAGCAGTTACTCGAACAGGGAGGAGACCCAGTACTTC	CASSYSNREETQYF
TRBJ2-3	-	-	TRBV11-2	TGTGCCAGCAGCTTCGCCCGGCGGACAGATACGCAGTATTTT	CASSFARRTDTQYF
TRBJ2-2	-	-	TRBV19	TGTGCCAGTAGTATAGTAGTTACCGGGGAGCTGTTTTTT	CASSIVVTGELFF
TRBJ2-3	-	-	TRBV9	TGTGCCAGCAGCGCACCTCGTCTAGAGGCAATAGATACGCAGTATTTT	CASSAPRLEAIDTQYF
TRBJ2-2	-	-	TRBV6-1	TGTGCCAGCAGTGAATTGCGTAACGGGGAGCTGTTTTTT	CASSELRNGELFF
TRBJ2-3	-	-	TRBV7-9	TGTGCCAGCAGCTTAGCAGATACGCAGTATTTT	CASSLADTQYF
TRBJ2-3	-	-	TRBV10-3	TGTGCCATCAGTGAGTCTGCCAGGGGAGACACAGATACGCAGTATTTT	CAISESARGDTDTQYF
TRBJ1-2	TRBD1	-	TRBV19	TGTGCCAGTATCGGACAGGGAACTAACTATGGCTACACCTTC	CASIGQGTNYGYTF
TRBJ1-1	-	-	TRBV6-5	TGTGCCAGCAGTTACTCCTGGGGCACTGAAGCTTTCTTT	CASSYSWGTEAFF
TRBJ2-5	TRBD2	-	TRBV15	TGTGCCACCAGCAGAGATCTTGGGAGCGGGGGGGCGTCTCGAGAGACCCAGTACTTC	CATSRDLGSGGASRETQYF
TRBJ1-1	-	-	TRBV30	TGTGCCTGGCGGACATTCGGGATGAACACTGAAGCTTTCTTT	CAWRTFGMNTEAFF
TRBJ1-1	-	-	TRBV6-5	TGTGTCAGCAGTAGGCCAGGGATGAACACTGAAGCTTTCTTT	CVSSRPGMNTEAFF
TRBJ2-7	-	-	TRBV7-2	TGTGCCAGCAGCTTTAGGGCTGGGACCGAGCAGTACTTC	CASSFRAGTEQYF
TRBJ2-7	TRBD2	-	TRBV6-5	TGTGCCAGCAGACGGGGGGAAAGCTCCTACGAGCAGTACTTC	CASRRGESSYEQYF
TRBJ1-6	-	few	TRBV4-2	TGTGCCAGCAGCCCCGGGGCTTCAAATTCACCCCTCCACTTT	CASSPGASNSPLHF
TRBJ2-3	TRBD2	few	TRBV7-2	TGTGCCAGCAGCTTAGGCGGGGGACTAGCGGGCACAGATACGCAGTATTTT	CASSLGGGLAGTDTQYF
TRBJ2-5	-	-	TRBV5-1	TGCGCCAGCAGTTTAGATTCGGGTGGGGCCGCTACAGAGACCCAGTACTTC	CASSLDSGGAATETQYF
TRBJ2-2	-	once	TRBV7-6	TGTGCCAGCAGCTTCTACCTCAACACCGGGGAGCTGTTTTTT	CASSFYLNTGELFF
TRBJ2-7	-	-	TRBV6-5	TGTGCCAGCCCACGGGGTTCCTACGAGCAGTACTTC	CASPRGSYEQYF
TRBJ2-7	-	-	TRBV6-1	TGTGCCAGCAGGGGCCTCTACGAGCAGTACTTC	CASRGLYEQYF
TRBJ2-7	TRBD2	-	TRBV6-6	TGTGCCAGCGAGAGCCGTGGGAGGGCGGGTTACGAGCAGTACTTC	CASESRGRAGYEQYF
TRBJ1-2	-	-	TRBV7-9	TGTGCCAGCAGCTTCGCGCAGGGGCGCGACTATGGCTACACCTTC	CASSFAQGRDYGYTF